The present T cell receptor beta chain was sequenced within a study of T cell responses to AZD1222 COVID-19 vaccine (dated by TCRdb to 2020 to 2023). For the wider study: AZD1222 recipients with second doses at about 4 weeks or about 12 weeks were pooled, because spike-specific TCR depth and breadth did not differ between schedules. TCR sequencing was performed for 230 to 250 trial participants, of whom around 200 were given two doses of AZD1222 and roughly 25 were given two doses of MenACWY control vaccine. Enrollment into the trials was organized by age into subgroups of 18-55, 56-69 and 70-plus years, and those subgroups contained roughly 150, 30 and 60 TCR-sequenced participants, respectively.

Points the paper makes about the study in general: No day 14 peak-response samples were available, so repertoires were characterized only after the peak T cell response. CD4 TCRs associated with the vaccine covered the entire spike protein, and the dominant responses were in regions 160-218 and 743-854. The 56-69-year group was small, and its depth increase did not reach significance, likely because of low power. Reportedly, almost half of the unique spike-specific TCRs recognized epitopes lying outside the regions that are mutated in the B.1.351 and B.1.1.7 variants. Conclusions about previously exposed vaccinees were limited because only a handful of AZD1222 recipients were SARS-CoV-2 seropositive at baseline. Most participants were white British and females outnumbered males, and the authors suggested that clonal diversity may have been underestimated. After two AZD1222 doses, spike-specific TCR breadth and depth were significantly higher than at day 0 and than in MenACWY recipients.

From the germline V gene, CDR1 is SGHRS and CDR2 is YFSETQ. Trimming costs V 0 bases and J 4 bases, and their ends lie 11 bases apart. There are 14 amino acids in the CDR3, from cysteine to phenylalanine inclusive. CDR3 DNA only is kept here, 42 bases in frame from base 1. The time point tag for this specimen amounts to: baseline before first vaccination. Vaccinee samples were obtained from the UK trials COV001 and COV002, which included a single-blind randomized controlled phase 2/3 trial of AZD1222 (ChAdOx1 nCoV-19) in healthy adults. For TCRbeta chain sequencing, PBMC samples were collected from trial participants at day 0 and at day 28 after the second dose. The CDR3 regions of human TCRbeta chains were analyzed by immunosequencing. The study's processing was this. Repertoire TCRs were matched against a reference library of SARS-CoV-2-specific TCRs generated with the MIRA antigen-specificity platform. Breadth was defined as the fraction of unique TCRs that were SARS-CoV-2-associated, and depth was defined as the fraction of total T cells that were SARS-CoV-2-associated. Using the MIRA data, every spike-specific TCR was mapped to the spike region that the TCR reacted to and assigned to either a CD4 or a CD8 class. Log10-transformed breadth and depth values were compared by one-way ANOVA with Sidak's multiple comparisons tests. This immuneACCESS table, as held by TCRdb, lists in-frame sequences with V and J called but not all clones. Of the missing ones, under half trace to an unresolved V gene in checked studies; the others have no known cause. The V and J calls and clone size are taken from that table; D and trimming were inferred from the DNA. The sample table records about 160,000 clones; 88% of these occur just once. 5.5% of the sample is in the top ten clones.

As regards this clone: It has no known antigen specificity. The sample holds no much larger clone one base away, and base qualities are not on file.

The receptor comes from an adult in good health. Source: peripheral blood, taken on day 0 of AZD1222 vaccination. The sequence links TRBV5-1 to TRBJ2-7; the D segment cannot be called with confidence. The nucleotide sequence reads TGCGCCAGCAGCTTGGCTGCCAATATGTACGAGCAGTACTTC. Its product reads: CASSLAANMYEQYF.